The next 9 T cell receptor beta chains were all read from a single sample in a study of CD8+ T cells in alopecia areata. Following extraction, RNA underwent reverse transcription to cDNA, which served as the sequencing template. Here immunoSEQ multiplex PCR was the method, and the copy in TCRdb shows in-frame clones only, minus some. Here the sample spans about 150,000 clones, approximately 65% being singletons. Material: CD8+ T cells sorted from blood. These receptors were collected from a human donor in good health.

This chain joins TRBV15 and TRBJ2-3; TRBD2 might be the D (6 bases). This CDR3 has 15 amino acids. Trimming left V 8 bases short and J 2 bases short, with 17 bases between. Germline loops: CDR1 LNHNV, CDR2 YYDKDF (reference sequence). DNA for the CDR3: TGTGCCACCGCACGGGGGAGAGGGCTCACAGATACGCAGTATTTT. Translation: CATARGRGLTDTQYF. Full variable domain (missing parts from reference TRBV15 and TRBJ2-3): DAMVIQNPRYQVTQFGKPVTLSCSQTLNHNVMYWYQQKSSQAPKLLFHYYDKDFNNEADTPDNFQSRRPNTSFCFLDIRSPGLGDTAMYLCATARGRGLTDTQYFGPGTRLTVL.

The chain is built from TRBV29-1 and TRBJ2-1; 11 bases agree with TRBD2. Germline CDR1 and CDR2: SQVTM and ANQGSEA. Trimming took 6 bases from V and 9 from J; bases not matched to a gene: 13. The CDR3 is 15 residues long. In nucleotides, the CDR3 is TGCAGCGTCTTGGTAGCGGGAGGGCCAGTGGGTGAGCAGTTCTTC. Translation: CSVLVAGGPVGEQFF.

V gene TRBV5-6 combines with J gene TRBJ2-5, with unresolved D. CDR1 is SGHDT, CDR2 YYEEEE, per germline. Trimming removed 4 bases at V and 4 bases at J, with 5 bases between. This CDR3 is 11 amino acids long. The CDR3 DNA sequence: TGTGCCAGCAGCCTAGTAGAGACCCAGTACTTC. It specifies CASSLVETQYF.

The chain couples TRBV25-1 to TRBJ1-2; no clear D gene. Germline V gene lookup returns CDR1 MGHDK and CDR2 SYGVNS. The V end was cut by 1 base, the J end by 8 bases, with 8 bases between. The CDR3 is 12 residues long. The CDR3 is CASSEWVEGYTF. The CDR3 bases are TGTGCCAGCAGTGAATGGGTAGAGGGCTACACCTTC.

The chain links TRBV7-9 to TRBJ2-1; D is ambiguous. The CDR3 covers 14 residues. Trimming pared 1 base from V and 12 bases from J, leaving 16 bases between. The V gene's germline CDR1 is SEHNR and CDR2 FQNEAQ (reference sequence). The CDR3 reads CASSLEAQAPPQFF. The CDR3 DNA reads as TGTGCCAGCAGCTTAGAAGCCCAAGCACCTCCGCAGTTCTTC.

The chain carries TRBV15 and TRBJ2-5, with D perhaps matching TRBD1 (6 bases). The CDR3 has 14 amino acids. Trimming took 5 bases from V and 1 from J, leaving 11 bases between them. Germline V gene data show CDR1 as LNHNV and CDR2 as YYDKDF (reference sequence). CDR3 nucleotide sequence: TGTGCCACCAGCGGAACAGGGTTCCAAGAGACCCAGTACTTC. This sequence encodes CATSGTGFQETQYF.

The chain uses TRBV6-6 and TRBJ2-2; D is undetermined. Germline V lookup: CDR1 MNHNY, CDR2 SVGAGI (reference sequence). The CDR3 extends over 12 amino acids. Trimming removed 5 bases at V and 6 bases at J, with 7 bases between. CDR3 amino acids: CASSPSPGELFF. The DNA for the CDR3 is TGTGCCAGCAGTCCCTCACCCGGGGAGCTGTTTTTT.

The V gene is TRBV28, the J gene TRBJ2-2, with TRBD1 matching 8 bases. The CDR3 covers 17 residues. Germline V CDR1 and CDR2: MDHEN, SYDVKM. J was trimmed by 6 bases and V by 7 bases; bases with no gene match: 16. The CDR3 sequence is CASTWVAWTGRPGELFF. DNA for the CDR3: TGTGCCAGCACCTGGGTTGCCTGGACAGGGAGGCCCGGGGAGCTGTTTTTT.

The gene calls are TRBV28 and TRBJ1-5; D gene uncertain. The CDR3 spans 16 residues. V lost 0 bases and J 10 bases, leaving 19 bases between the germline ends. Germline values: CDR1 MDHEN, CDR2 SYDVKM. The CDR3 DNA reads TGTGCCAGCAGTTTATGGTCGGTATTGGAGGGATCACCCCAGCATTTT. It is translated as CASSLWSVLEGSPQHF.